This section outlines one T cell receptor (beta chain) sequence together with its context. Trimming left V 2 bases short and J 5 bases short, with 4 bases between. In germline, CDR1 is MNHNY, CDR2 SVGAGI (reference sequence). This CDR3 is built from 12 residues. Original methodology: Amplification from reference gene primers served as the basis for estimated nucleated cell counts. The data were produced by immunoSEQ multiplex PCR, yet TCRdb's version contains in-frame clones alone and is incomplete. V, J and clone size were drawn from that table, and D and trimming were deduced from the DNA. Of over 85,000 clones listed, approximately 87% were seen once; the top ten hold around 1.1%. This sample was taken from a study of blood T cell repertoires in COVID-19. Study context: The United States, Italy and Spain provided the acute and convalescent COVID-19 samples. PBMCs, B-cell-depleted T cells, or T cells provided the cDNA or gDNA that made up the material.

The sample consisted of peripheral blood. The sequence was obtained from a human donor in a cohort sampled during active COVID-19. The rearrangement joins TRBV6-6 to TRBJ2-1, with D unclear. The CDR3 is CASSYQNNEQFF. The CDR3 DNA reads TGTGCCAGCAGTTACCAAAACAATGAGCAGTTCTTC.